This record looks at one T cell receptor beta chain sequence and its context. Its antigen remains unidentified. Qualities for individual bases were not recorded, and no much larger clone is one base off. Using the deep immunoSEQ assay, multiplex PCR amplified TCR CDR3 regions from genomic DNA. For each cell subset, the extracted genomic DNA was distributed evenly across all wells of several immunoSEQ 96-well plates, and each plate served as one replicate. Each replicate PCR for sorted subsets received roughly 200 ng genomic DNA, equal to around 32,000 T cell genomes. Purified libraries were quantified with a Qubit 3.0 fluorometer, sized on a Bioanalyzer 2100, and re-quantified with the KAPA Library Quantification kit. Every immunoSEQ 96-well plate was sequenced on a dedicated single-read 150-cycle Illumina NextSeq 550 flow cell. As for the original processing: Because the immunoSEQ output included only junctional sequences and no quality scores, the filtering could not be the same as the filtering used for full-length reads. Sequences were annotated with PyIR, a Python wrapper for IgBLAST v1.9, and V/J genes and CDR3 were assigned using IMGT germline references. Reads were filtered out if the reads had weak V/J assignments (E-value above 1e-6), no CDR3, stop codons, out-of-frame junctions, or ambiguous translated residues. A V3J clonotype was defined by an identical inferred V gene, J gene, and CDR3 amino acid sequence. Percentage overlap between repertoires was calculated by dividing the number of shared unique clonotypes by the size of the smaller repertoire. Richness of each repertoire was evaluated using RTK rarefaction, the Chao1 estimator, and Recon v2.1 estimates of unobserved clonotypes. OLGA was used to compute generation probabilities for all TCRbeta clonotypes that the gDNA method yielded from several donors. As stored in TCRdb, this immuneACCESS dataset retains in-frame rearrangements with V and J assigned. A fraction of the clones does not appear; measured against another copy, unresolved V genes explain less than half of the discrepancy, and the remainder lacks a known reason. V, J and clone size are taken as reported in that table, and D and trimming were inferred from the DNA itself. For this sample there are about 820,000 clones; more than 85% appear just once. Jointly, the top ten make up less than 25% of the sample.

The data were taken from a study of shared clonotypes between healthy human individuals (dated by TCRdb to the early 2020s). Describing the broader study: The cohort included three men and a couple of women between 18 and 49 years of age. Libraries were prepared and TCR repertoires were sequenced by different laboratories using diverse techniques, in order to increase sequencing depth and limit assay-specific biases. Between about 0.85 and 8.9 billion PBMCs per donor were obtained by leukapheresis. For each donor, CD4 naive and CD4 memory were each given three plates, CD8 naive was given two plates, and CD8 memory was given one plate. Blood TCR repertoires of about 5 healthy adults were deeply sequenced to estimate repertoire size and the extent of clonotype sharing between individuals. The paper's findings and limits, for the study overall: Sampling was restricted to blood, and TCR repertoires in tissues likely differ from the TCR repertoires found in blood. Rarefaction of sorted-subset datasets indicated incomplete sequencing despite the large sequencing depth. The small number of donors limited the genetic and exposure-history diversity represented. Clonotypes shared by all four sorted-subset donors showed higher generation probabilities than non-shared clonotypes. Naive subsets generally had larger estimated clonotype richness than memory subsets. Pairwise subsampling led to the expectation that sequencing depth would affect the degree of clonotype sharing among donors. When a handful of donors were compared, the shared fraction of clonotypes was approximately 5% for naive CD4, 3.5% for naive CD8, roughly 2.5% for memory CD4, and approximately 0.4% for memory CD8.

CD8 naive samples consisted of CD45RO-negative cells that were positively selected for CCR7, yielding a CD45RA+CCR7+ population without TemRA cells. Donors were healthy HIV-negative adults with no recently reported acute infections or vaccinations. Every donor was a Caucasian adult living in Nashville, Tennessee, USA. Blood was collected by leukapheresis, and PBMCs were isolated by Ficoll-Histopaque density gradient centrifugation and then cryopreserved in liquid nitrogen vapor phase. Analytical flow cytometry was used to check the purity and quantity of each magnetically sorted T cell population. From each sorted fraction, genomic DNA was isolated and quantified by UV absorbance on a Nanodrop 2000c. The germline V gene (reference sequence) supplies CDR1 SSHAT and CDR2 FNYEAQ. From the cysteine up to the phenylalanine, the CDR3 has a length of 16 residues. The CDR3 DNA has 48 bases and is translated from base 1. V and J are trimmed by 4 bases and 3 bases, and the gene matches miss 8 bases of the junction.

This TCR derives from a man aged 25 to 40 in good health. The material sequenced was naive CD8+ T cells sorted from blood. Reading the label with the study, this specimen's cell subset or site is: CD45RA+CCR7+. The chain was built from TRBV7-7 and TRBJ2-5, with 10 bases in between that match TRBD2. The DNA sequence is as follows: TGTGCCAGCAGCTCCGGTCTAGCGGGAGTTGAAGAGACCCAGTACTTC. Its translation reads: CASSSGLAGVEETQYF.